This T cell receptor beta chain is from a study of beta chain features in type 1 diabetes listed by TCRdb under 2018. Study-level background: No differences in mean age, gender distribution, total cell number or subset yield were found between patients and healthy donors. A total of roughly 100,000,000 sorted cells were examined across all samples, and the number of cells per subset was strongly correlated with RNA yield. In the study, TCRB repertoires of sorted circulating CD4+ T cell subsets from recently diagnosed type 1 diabetes patients were compared with those of matched healthy donors. Regulatory and stem cell-like memory subsets were isolated from only 8 patients and roughly 8 healthy donors, whereas naive and central memory subsets came from all 30 or so donors. General conclusions and limits of the study: Naive, central memory and regulatory TCRB repertoires appeared to be more similar among patients than among healthy donors. In all four CD4+ subsets, TCRB CDR3 length was moderately but significantly shorter in type 1 diabetes patients. At VDJ recombination sites, type 1 diabetes patients had fewer insertions and more deleted nucleotides, which implies abnormalities in thymic rearrangement. PCR might favor shorter templates, but patient and control samples were amplified and corrected together, so any skew would affect both groups equally. Because small numbers of individuals were included in the HLA sub-analyses, any influence of HLA type on TCRB rearrangement was left unresolved. Because cDNA rather than genomic DNA was sequenced, highly expressing activated cells could have been over-represented, although no difference in activation and CD3 levels was found between groups.

From each donor, a single peripheral blood sample of about 120 mL on average was drawn into heparinised tubes. A BD FACSAria II and a panel including CD45RO, CCR7, CD25, CD127, CD95 and CD27 were used to sort naive, central memory, regulatory and stem cell-like memory CD4+ T cells. Every sorted population had a purity above 95%. PBMCs were separated immediately by Lymphoprep density gradient centrifugation and were stained directly, without being cultured. To minimize batch effects, samples were stained and sorted in pairs, one healthy donor with one patient per experiment. On this clone: The clone's antigen remains unknown. Nothing much larger sits one base from this clone, and base qualities are not available. This CDR3 is also generated by other DNA sequences in the sample.

The entire isolated RNA was reverse transcribed using the High Capacity cDNA Reverse Transcription Kit, and thus expressed TCRB transcripts were sequenced. Naive, central memory and regulatory T cell samples underwent deep immunoSEQ sequencing, averaging about 3.3 million total reads per sample. Sorted cells were lysed in RLT buffer and RNA was extracted with DNase-treated RNeasy Micro or Mini kits, depending on cell number. To prevent cross-contamination, every cell subset was processed on its own, while patient and healthy donor samples were processed together. Using the immunoSEQ multiplex PCR, TCRB sequences were amplified from cDNA into 87-bp fragments spanning the CDR3 region. Sequencing of the amplicons was performed on the Illumina HiSeq platform. As for the original processing: PCR bias was corrected computationally using synthetic template baselines, and reads within Hamming distance 2 were collapsed, with unmergeable singletons discarded. Reads were aligned against IMGT to assign V, D and J genes, CDR3 length and insertions or deletions at six rearrangement sites. Within each subset, clonotype counts were normalized to sorted cell number, and only after that were true diversity and Gini coefficients computed with the tcR R package. The overlap coefficient, calculated on TCRB nucleotide sequences, was used to quantify repertoire sharing. TCRdb carries this immuneACCESS record with in-frame sequences only. Its versions omit some clonotypes, under half of them owing to an unresolved V gene in the studies checked, with the rest unexplained. The DNA was the basis for D and trimming; V, J and clone size are from that table. Within this sample are a few hundred thousand clones, with about 14% of them counted one time only. Over 5% of the sample belongs to the ten largest clones.

Sequencing input: central memory CD4+ T cells from blood. This TCR derives from a man aged 30 to 45 in good health.

In nucleotide form, the sequence is TGTGCCAGCAGTCCGAGGACAGGGTATGGCTACACCTTC. This codes for CASSPRTGYGYTF. The sequence joins TRBV27 to TRBJ1-2; 8 nucleotides in the junction match TRBD1. CDR1 and CDR2, looked up from the germline V gene (reference sequence), are MNHEY and SMNVEV. From the cysteine up to the phenylalanine, the CDR3 has a length of 13 residues. The retained sequence is limited to the CDR3, 39 bases, with the frame set at the first base. V is cut back by 5 bases and J by 5 bases, with 4 bases in the junction unmatched.